This T cell receptor beta chain is from a study of cytomegalovirus exposure and HLA in healthy donors. 60 Vbeta and 13 Jbeta primers were used in PCR. Here immunoSEQ multiplex PCR was the method, and the copy in TCRdb shows in-frame clones only, minus some. Here the sample spans roughly 150,000 clones, about 85% being singletons. The germline gives CDR1 SGHKS, CDR2 YYEKEE (reference sequence). Trimming at V came to 4 bases and at J to 3 bases, leaving 7 bases not matched to a gene. This CDR3 spans 14 amino acids. Study outcomes and limitations: Several of the most significant clusters appeared, in a later analysis, to be linked to common viral pathogens.

Notes on this clone: Its antigen is unknown.

This TCR derives from a man in his fifties in good health and CMV-seropositive. The specimen was PBMCs. The chain couples TRBV5-5 to TRBJ2-7; 7 nucleotides line up with TRBD1. The CDR3 sequence: CASSPATGSYEQYF. The DNA for the CDR3 is TGTGCCAGCAGCCCTGCGACAGGGAGCTACGAGCAGTACTTC.